The T cell receptor beta chain under discussion was sequenced for a study of CD8 T cells in ankylosing spondylitis listed by TCRdb under 2017. With regard to the full study: The study profiled T cell receptor beta repertoires in healthy donors and ankylosing spondylitis patients to find disease-linked TCR variants. The full study cohort was made up of approximately 27 ankylosing spondylitis patients and 108 healthy donors. Peripheral blood was sampled, and synovial fluid was additionally collected from ankylosing spondylitis patients.

Overall results and qualifications from the work: Some motif variants were previously reported in synovial fluid and blood of reactive arthritis patients, suggesting common disease-initiation mechanisms. According to the report, matched synovial fluid samples from ankylosing spondylitis patients were significantly enriched for the disease-linked clones. Blood from ankylosing spondylitis patients appeared to be characterized by a TCR beta motif made up of about 8 highly homologous amino acid variants. In peripheral blood, the disease-linked clones were found at relatively low frequencies and had a CD8+ phenotype.

This clonotype showed up many times. The target of this receptor is not known. No base quality information exists; no much larger clone differs at one position. Reads for this sample came from an Illumina HiSeq 2500. Quantitative 5'-RACE with molecular barcodes was used to prepare TCR beta libraries. As for the original processing: A new computational method based on a probabilistic model of VDJ rearrangement was used to identify disease-linked TCR variants. In-frame beta chains were kept once TCRdb had trimmed the public reads at Q25 with fastp and called clones with MiXCR. Rows with one shared CDR3 protein collapse into an entry with the most common genes and DNA. The V and J calls here are based on TCRdb, not the publication. The table for this sample lists 200,000 to 250,000 distinct CDR3 sequences; about 10% of them were counted only once. The ten biggest clones cover roughly 2.5% of the sample.

This clonotype originated in a male donor with ankylosing spondylitis or in good health (not recorded which). Sample: blood, either unsorted or a sorted T cell fraction (not recorded which).

This receptor carries the CDR3 CASSLLAGAYNEQFF. The DNA is as follows: TGTGCCAGCAGCTTACTAGCGGGGGCATACAATGAGCAGTTCTTC. The rearranged segments are TRBV7-2 and TRBJ2-1; TRBD2 agrees with 10 junctional bases. The CDR3 numbers 15 residues from cysteine through phenylalanine. Solely the CDR3 DNA is kept, with 45 bases framed from the first base. Reading the germline V gene gives CDR1 SGHTA and CDR2 FQGNSA. Unmatched junction bases come to 2, with V trimmed by 2 bases and J by 4 bases.